One sample yielded the 25 T cell receptor beta chains listed below, sequenced in a study of blood T cell repertoires in COVID-19. Measured with immunoSEQ multiplex PCR; TCRdb has only the in-frame clones, and not every one. The sample holds 200,000 to 250,000 clones, around 90% seen once. Specimen: PBMCs or T cells enriched from blood (not recorded which). These receptors were taken from a woman in her twenties or thirties who had been exposed to COVID-19.

V is TRBV1 and J is TRBJ2-3; TRBD2 is taken as the D call from the table, unchecked against the DNA. TRBV1 represents a pseudogene. The CDR3 has 15 residues. CDR3 coding DNA: TGCACCAGCAGCGGGACTAGCGGTTATACAGATACGCAGTATTTT. Translation: CTSSGTSGYTDTQYF.

The chain recombines TRBV10-3 with TRBJ2-1, with a possible D match to TRBD2 (7 bases). Germline CDR1 is ENHRY and CDR2 is SYGVKD. V lost 4 bases and J 7 bases, leaving 29 bases between the germline ends. The CDR3 consists of 19 residues. CDR3 DNA sequence: TGTGCCATCAGTGTCACGCCAGGGGACATTTCCAGGGGAGGGAATGAGCAGTTCTTC. This sequence encodes CAISVTPGDISRGGNEQFF.

The rearrangement uses TRBV30 and TRBJ2-3; 13 positions agree with TRBD2. V was pared by 4 bases and J by 4 bases, with 8 bases of the junction left unmatched. The CDR3 runs 16 residues. In germline, CDR1 is GTSNPN, CDR2 SVGIG (reference sequence). The CDR3 DNA is TGTGCCTGGACCCATACTAGCGGGAGGGCCGCAGATACGCAGTATTTT. It yields the protein CAWTHTSGRAADTQYF.

The chain combines TRBV4-1 with TRBJ2-1; a weak D match, TRBD1 (6 bases). The V gene's germline CDR1 is MGHRA and CDR2 YSYEKL. This CDR3 is 16 amino acids long. With 1 base removed from V and 6 bases from J, the gap between germline ends came to 16 bases. The CDR3 protein is CASSQVQGYPGNEQFF. As DNA, the CDR3 is TGCGCCAGCAGCCAAGTACAGGGTTACCCGGGCAATGAGCAGTTCTTC.

V gene TRBV12-3 or TRBV12-4 combines with J gene TRBJ2-7; perhaps TRBD2 as D (6 bases). V was trimmed by 4 bases and J by 6 bases, leaving 13 bases between them. This CDR3 is 13 amino acids long. DNA for the CDR3: TGTGCCAGCAGTTGGGCGGACGGGGGCGAGCAGTACTTC. It codes for CASSWADGGEQYF.

J is TRBJ1-2 and V is TRBV7-9; TRBD1 is a possible D gene (5 bases). The V and J ends lost 2 bases and 5 bases respectively, with 12 bases between them. The CDR3 is 14 residues long. Germline CDR1 reads SEHNR; CDR2 reads FQNEAQ (reference sequence). The CDR3 coding sequence is TGTGCCAGCAGCTTAACAGGCGACAGATATGGCTACACCTTC. Amino acids: CASSLTGDRYGYTF.

J is TRBJ1-2 and V is TRBV11-2; tentative D call: TRBD1 (6 bases). Trimming removed 7 bases at V and 2 bases at J, with 14 bases between. The CDR3 covers 14 residues. CDR1 is SGHAT and CDR2 is FQNNGV in the germline V gene. The CDR3 DNA sequence: TGTGCCAGCACCCCAGGGGCGGGCAACTATGGCTACACCTTC. The encoded protein is CASTPGAGNYGYTF. Combining the CDR3 with reference TRBV11-2 and TRBJ1-2 gives the whole variable domain EAGVAQSPRYKIIEKRQSVAFWCNPISGHATLYWYQQILGQGPKLLIQFQNNGVVDDSQLPKDRFSAERLKGVDSTLKIQPAKLEDSAVYLCASTPGAGNYGYTFGSGTRLTVV.

The gene calls are TRBV27 and TRBJ1-6, with a weak D call TRBD1 (6 bases). With 7 bases removed from V and 3 bases from J, the gap between germline ends came to 10 bases. The length of the CDR3 is 14 residues. Germline values: CDR1 MNHEY, CDR2 SMNVEV (reference sequence). CDR3 sequence reads: CASTRTDYNSPLHF. The CDR3 DNA reads TGTGCCAGCACTCGGACAGACTATAATTCACCCCTCCACTTT.

The V gene is TRBV5-6, the J gene TRBJ2-2; TRBD2 might be the D (6 bases). This CDR3 has 16 residues. Per germline, CDR1 SGHDT and CDR2 YYEEEE. Trimming removed 3 bases at V and 0 bases at J, with 12 bases between. CDR3 sequence (DNA): TGTGCCAGCAGCTCTCTAGCGACCGCGAACACCGGGGAGCTGTTTTTT. Amino acids: CASSSLATANTGELFF.

The chain recombines TRBV5-1 with TRBJ2-1, with 11 bases fitting TRBD2. This CDR3 has 21 amino acids. Germline-derived CDR1 and CDR2 are SGHRS and YFSETQ. Germline trimming cut 0 bases from V and 1 base from J; bases unmatched to any gene: 15. CDR3 nucleotides: TGCGCCAGCAGCTTGGCCGGATCCGGGACTAGCGGAGTAGGTTCCTACAATGAGCAGTTCTTC. Translating gives CASSLAGSGTSGVGSYNEQFF.

This clone was found many times. V is TRBV6-1 and J is TRBJ2-7; D is unclear. Trimming shortened V by 2 bases and J by 1 base, and 18 bases separated the two germline ends. The V gene's germline CDR1 is MNHNS and CDR2 SASEGT. The CDR3 runs to 17 residues. DNA for the CDR3: TGTGCCAGCAGTGAATTGGTCGTGGGCTGGGCGTCCTACGAGCAGTACTTC. Translation: CASSELVVGWASYEQYF.

The rearrangement uses TRBV7-9 and TRBJ2-3, with TRBD1 as a possible D gene (8 bases). V was clipped by 5 bases and J by 1 base, with 16 bases between them. The CDR3 extends over 16 amino acids. The germline V gene has CDR1 SEHNR and CDR2 FQNEAQ (reference sequence). The chain's CDR3 is CASSPGQGGGTDTQYF. CDR3 bases: TGTGCCAGCAGCCCCGGACAGGGAGGGGGCACAGATACGCAGTATTTT.

The chain combines TRBV20-1 with TRBJ1-6; no clear D gene. CDR1 DFQATT and CDR2 SNEGSKA come from the germline V gene (reference sequence). The V and J ends lost 3 bases and 9 bases respectively, with 12 bases between them. This CDR3 is built from 13 residues. The CDR3 sequence is CSASAGGSSPLHF. As DNA, the CDR3 is TGCAGTGCTAGTGCGGGAGGATCTTCACCCCTCCACTTT.

The sample holds one count of this clone. The rearrangement joins TRBV5-1 to TRBJ1-4, with 7 positions matching TRBD1. CDR3 length: 15 amino acids. V was clipped by 4 bases and J by 7 bases; unmatched bases: 10. Germline-derived CDR1 and CDR2 are SGHRS and YFSETQ. The CDR3 spells CASSPTGVRGEKLFF. CDR3 nucleotide sequence: TGCGCCAGCAGCCCTACAGGGGTCAGGGGTGAAAAACTGTTTTTT.

This clone showed up just a few times. The chain recombines TRBV29-1 with TRBJ1-2; D is perhaps TRBD1 (5 bases). The CDR3 length is 11 residues. The V gene's germline CDR1 is SQVTM and CDR2 ANQGSEA. With 6 bases removed from V and 5 bases from J, the gap between germline ends came to 10 bases. The CDR3 reads CSVGTQYGYTF. As DNA, the CDR3 is TGCAGCGTGGGGACTCAGTATGGCTACACCTTC.

J is TRBJ1-2 and V is TRBV4-1; TRBD1 matches 7 bases. The germline V gene encodes CDR1 MGHRA and CDR2 YSYEKL. The CDR3 extends over 11 amino acids. Unmatched junction bases numbered 3, after V lost 3 bases and J lost 11 bases. In nucleotides, the CDR3 is TGCGCCAGCAGCCACAGGGGGAGTTACACCTTC. It is translated as CASSHRGSYTF.

The rearrangement uses TRBV4-2 and TRBJ1-2, with a tentative D call TRBD1 (5 bases). The germline CDR1 and CDR2 sequences are LGHNA and YNFKEQ. This CDR3 is built from 16 residues. Trimming removed 1 base at V and 8 bases at J, with 20 bases between. This CDR3 is CASSQVGGRAQEGYTF. The DNA of the CDR3 is TGTGCCAGCAGCCAAGTAGGCGGCAGGGCCCAGGAGGGCTACACCTTC.

V usage is TRBV2 and J usage is TRBJ2-7; 11 bases match TRBD2. The trim removed 5 bases at V and 5 bases at J, leaving 8 bases unmatched. This CDR3 has 15 residues. The germline V gene encodes CDR1 SNHLY and CDR2 FYNNEI. CDR3 bases: TGTGCCAGCAGTCTAGCGGGAGGCAATTTAGACGAGCAGTACTTC. Encoded protein: CASSLAGGNLDEQYF.

This chain links TRBV3-1 (or the pseudogene TRBV3-2) with TRBJ1-2; no clear D gene. The ends were cut back, 3 bases at V and 7 bases at J, with 15 bases in the middle. There are 14 residues in the CDR3. CDR1 and CDR2 (germline): LGHDT, YNNKEL (reference sequence). The CDR3 loop reads CASSQGGLGGGYTF. The CDR3, as DNA: TGTGCCAGCAGCCAGGGAGGGCTTGGTGGTGGCTACACCTTC.

The V call is TRBV7-2, the J call TRBJ1-3, with unresolved D. The V and J ends lost 3 bases and 0 bases respectively, with 21 bases between them. In germline, CDR1 is SGHTA, CDR2 FQGNSA. CDR3 length: 19 residues. CDR3 region: CASSFLLSRFGSSGNTIYF. In nucleotides, the CDR3 is TGTGCCAGCAGCTTCCTATTAAGCCGATTCGGGAGCTCTGGAAACACCATATATTTT. Complete variable domain (other parts from reference TRBV7-2 and TRBJ1-3): GAGVSQSPSNKVTEKGKDVELRCDPISGHTALYWYRQSLGQGLEFLIYFQGNSAPDKSGLPSDRFSAERTGGSVSTLTIQRTQQEDSAVYLCASSFLLSRFGSSGNTIYFGEGSWLTVV.

Concerning this clone: The sample carries other DNA sequences with the same CDR3. The chain employs TRBV19 and TRBJ2-3; possibly TRBD1 for D (5 bases). The CDR3 extends over 15 amino acids. Germline lookup yields CDR1 LNHDA and CDR2 SQIVND (reference sequence). Between the trimmed V and J ends, which lost 3 bases and 6 bases, there was a span of 16 bases. In nucleotides, the CDR3 is TGTGCCAGTAGTATTGGGGCAGGGTTTACGGATACGCAGTATTTT. Encoded protein: CASSIGAGFTDTQYF.

The J gene is TRBJ1-1, the V gene TRBV19; D perhaps matches TRBD1 (5 bases). CDR1 and CDR2 (germline): LNHDA, SQIVND (reference sequence). This CDR3 contains 15 residues. Trimming removed 5 bases from V and 1 base from J, with 14 bases in between. The CDR3 here is CASSLPGLENTEAFF. In DNA form, the CDR3 reads TGTGCCAGTAGTCTACCAGGGTTGGAGAACACTGAAGCTTTCTTT.

The gene calls are TRBV27 and TRBJ1-1; 8 bases are shared with TRBD1. The germline gives CDR1 MNHEY, CDR2 SMNVEV (reference sequence). CDR3 length: 17 residues. The junction had 23 bases not matched to a gene; V was cut back by 6 bases and J by 11 bases. The CDR3 reads CASRRGPITTGGTKAFF. CDR3 sequence (DNA): TGTGCCAGCAGAAGGGGACCTATAACTACAGGGGGTACGAAGGCTTTCTTT.

This chain links TRBV2 with TRBJ1-5; TRBD1 aligns across 8 bases. V trimming: 6 bases; J trimming: 5 bases; junction bases outside the gene matches: 9. This CDR3 is built from 15 residues. The germline gives CDR1 SNHLY, CDR2 FYNNEI. CDR3 bases: TGTGCCAGCAGAGTAGACAGGGGTGGGCATCAGCCCCAGCATTTT. Translating it yields CASRVDRGGHQPQHF.

V is TRBV2 and J is TRBJ2-1; 10 positions agree with TRBD2. J was trimmed by 8 bases and V by 3 bases; bases with no gene match: 7. This CDR3 is built from 15 residues. Germline loops: CDR1 SNHLY, CDR2 FYNNEI. CDR3 protein: CASSEAGLAPYEQFF. The CDR3 nucleotides are TGTGCCAGCAGTGAGGCGGGACTAGCGCCTTATGAGCAGTTCTTC.